These T cell receptor beta chains were read from a single sample in a study of T cell repertoires in cytomegalovirus infection. TCRdb analysed the reads with MiXCR anew, one entry per CDR3 protein. This sample has 130,000 or so distinct CDR3 sequences, with 5.5% to 7% found just once. The sample comprised PBMCs. All receptors come from a human donor in good health (CMV status not recorded). Some clones in this sample may be carry-over from other donors' samples. Each CDR3 is given with its conserved first and last residue. The D gene is left open where the match is weak. Some rows have no size entry. The others give once, few or many, or a class for an expanded clone.

clone size: many
D gene: NA
V gene: TRBV7-2
J gene: TRBJ1-1
CDR3 protein: CASSLPSMAEAFF
CDR3 DNA: TGTGCCAGCAGCCTCCCTAGTATGGCTGAAGCTTTCTTT

clone size: NA
D gene: NA
V gene: TRBV23-1
J gene: TRBJ1-5
CDR3 protein: CASRLYEGVGNQPQHF
CDR3 DNA: TGCGCCAGCAGACTTTACGAGGGGGTCGGCAATCAGCCCCAGCATTTT

clone size: many
D gene: NA
V gene: TRBV4-3
J gene: TRBJ1-5
CDR3 protein: CASSQDLRAGYSNQPQHF
CDR3 DNA: TGCGCCAGCAGCCAAGATTTGAGGGCCGGGTATAGCAATCAGCCCCAGCATTTT

clone size: many
D gene: NA
V gene: TRBV7-2
J gene: TRBJ2-3
CDR3 protein: CASSWGGGALDTQYF
CDR3 DNA: TGTGCCAGCAGCTGGGGAGGCGGGGCCCTAGATACGCAGTATTTT

clone size: few
D gene: NA
V gene: TRBV4-3
J gene: TRBJ2-1
CDR3 protein: CASSQDLGARAYNEQFF
CDR3 DNA: TGCGCCAGCAGCCAAGATCTAGGGGCGAGAGCCTACAATGAGCAGTTCTTC

clone size: many
D gene: NA
V gene: TRBV7-2
J gene: TRBJ1-5
CDR3 protein: CASSLGGYQPQHF
CDR3 DNA: TGTGCCAGCAGCTTAGGGGGCTATCAGCCCCAGCATTTT

clone size: few
D gene: TRBD2
V gene: TRBV11-2
J gene: TRBJ2-1
CDR3 protein: CASSLDPPGLAGRNEQFF
CDR3 DNA: TGTGCCAGCAGCTTAGATCCTCCAGGTCTAGCGGGGAGGAATGAGCAGTTCTTC

clone size: many
D gene: TRBD2
V gene: TRBV7-2
J gene: TRBJ2-5
CDR3 protein: CASSKGLAGGQETQYF
CDR3 DNA: TGTGCCAGCAGCAAAGGACTAGCGGGGGGTCAAGAGACCCAGTACTTC

clone size: few
D gene: TRBD1
V gene: TRBV12-5
J gene: TRBJ1-2
CDR3 protein: CASASTGQSTPGGYGYTF
CDR3 DNA: TGTGCTAGTGCCTCAACGGGACAGTCTACACCAGGGGGTTATGGCTACACCTTC

clone size: many
D gene: NA
V gene: TRBV7-9
J gene: TRBJ2-1
CDR3 protein: CASSLGFGTLMISRLEYNEQFF
CDR3 DNA: TGTGCCAGCAGCTTAGGTTTTGGAACCCTCATGATCTCACGACTGGAATACAATGAGCAGTTCTTC

clone size: many
D gene: NA
V gene: TRBV7-2
J gene: TRBJ1-6
CDR3 protein: CASSLDREVLSSPLHF
CDR3 DNA: TGTGCCAGCAGCTTAGACAGGGAGGTCTTAAGTTCACCCCTCCACTTT

clone size: many
D gene: NA
V gene: TRBV7-2
J gene: TRBJ1-2
CDR3 protein: CASSSTAGYGYTF
CDR3 DNA: TGTGCCAGCAGCTCGACAGCCGGCTATGGCTACACCTTC

clone size: many
D gene: TRBD2
V gene: TRBV7-2
J gene: TRBJ2-1
CDR3 protein: CASSLRLAGVNEQFF
CDR3 DNA: TGTGCCAGCAGCTTGCGGCTAGCGGGGGTTAATGAGCAGTTCTTC

clone size: many
D gene: TRBD2
V gene: TRBV7-8
J gene: TRBJ2-5
CDR3 protein: CASSVAGILETQYF
CDR3 DNA: TGTGCCAGCAGCGTAGCGGGGATTCTAGAGACCCAGTACTTC

clone size: many
D gene: NA
V gene: TRBV25-1
J gene: TRBJ1-4
CDR3 protein: CASSVGFGEKLFF
CDR3 DNA: TGTGCCAGCAGTGTGGGGTTCGGTGAAAAACTGTTTTTT

clone size: few
D gene: NA
V gene: TRBV13
J gene: TRBJ2-2
CDR3 protein: CASSSTGFTGELFF
CDR3 DNA: TGTGCCAGCAGCTCGACAGGATTCACCGGGGAGCTGTTTTTT

clone size: many
D gene: TRBD1
V gene: TRBV5-6
J gene: TRBJ1-1
CDR3 protein: CASRGDRENTEAFF
CDR3 DNA: TGTGCCAGCAGGGGGGACAGGGAGAACACTGAAGCTTTCTTT

clone size: many
D gene: TRBD1
V gene: TRBV7-2
J gene: TRBJ1-2
CDR3 protein: CASSSRDRGPHGYTF
CDR3 DNA: TGTGCCAGCAGCTCCCGGGACAGGGGGCCCCATGGCTACACCTTC

clone size: many
D gene: NA
V gene: TRBV7-2
J gene: TRBJ1-5
CDR3 protein: CASSLSQGSDQPQHF
CDR3 DNA: TGTGCCAGCAGCTTATCACAGGGCAGCGATCAGCCCCAGCATTTT

clone size: few
D gene: NA
V gene: TRBV5-6
J gene: TRBJ1-2
CDR3 protein: CASSIGTAGGYTF
CDR3 DNA: TGTGCCAGCAGCATAGGGACCGCGGGGGGCTACACCTTC

clone size: many
D gene: NA
V gene: TRBV10-3
J gene: TRBJ2-1
CDR3 protein: CAIGGGDLDGNEQFF
CDR3 DNA: TGTGCCATCGGAGGGGGGGACCTTGATGGCAATGAGCAGTTCTTC

clone size: many
D gene: TRBD1
V gene: TRBV19
J gene: TRBJ2-1
CDR3 protein: CASSPDGTGNEQFF
CDR3 DNA: TGTGCCAGTAGCCCAGACGGGACAGGCAATGAGCAGTTCTTC

clone size: many
D gene: NA
V gene: TRBV7-2
J gene: TRBJ2-7
CDR3 protein: CASSLGTASSYEQYF
CDR3 DNA: TGTGCCAGCAGCTTAGGGACAGCGAGCTCCTACGAGCAGTACTTC

clone size: many
D gene: NA
V gene: TRBV19
J gene: TRBJ2-7
CDR3 protein: CASSIGVDIGEQYF
CDR3 DNA: TGTGCCAGTAGTATAGGGGTCGACATTGGCGAGCAGTACTTC

clone size: NA
D gene: TRBD1
V gene: TRBV12-3/TRBV12-4
J gene: TRBJ1-1
CDR3 protein: CASTSGQVEAFF
CDR3 DNA: TGTGCCAGCACCTCGGGACAGGTTGAAGCTTTCTTT

clone size: many
D gene: TRBD1
V gene: TRBV20-1
J gene: TRBJ1-1
CDR3 protein: CSARDTGGPWTEAFF
CDR3 DNA: TGCAGTGCTAGAGATACAGGGGGCCCGTGGACTGAAGCTTTCTTT

clone size: many
D gene: NA
V gene: TRBV19
J gene: TRBJ1-1
CDR3 protein: CASSPDSLRGSTEAFF
CDR3 DNA: TGTGCCAGTAGCCCGGACAGTCTGAGGGGAAGCACTGAAGCTTTCTTT

clone size: many
D gene: TRBD2
V gene: TRBV11-2
J gene: TRBJ2-2
CDR3 protein: CASSWWGGSTGELFF
CDR3 DNA: TGTGCCAGCAGCTGGTGGGGGGGAAGCACCGGGGAGCTGTTTTTT

clone size: many
D gene: NA
V gene: TRBV6-4
J gene: TRBJ1-1
CDR3 protein: CASSDSSRGTEAFF
CDR3 DNA: TGTGCCAGCAGTGACTCTAGCAGGGGAACTGAAGCTTTCTTT

clone size: many
D gene: NA
V gene: TRBV5-8
J gene: TRBJ1-5
CDR3 protein: CASSFGWGGSNQPQHF
CDR3 DNA: TGTGCCAGCAGCTTCGGTTGGGGGGGTAGCAATCAGCCCCAGCATTTT

clone size: many
D gene: TRBD2
V gene: TRBV6-4
J gene: TRBJ2-3
CDR3 protein: CASRLAGTDTQYF
CDR3 DNA: TGTGCCAGCAGACTAGCGGGGACAGATACGCAGTATTTT

clone size: few
D gene: NA
V gene: TRBV30
J gene: TRBJ2-3
CDR3 protein: CAWSVVTDTQYF
CDR3 DNA: TGTGCCTGGAGTGTAGTCACAGATACGCAGTATTTT

clone size: many
D gene: TRBD2
V gene: TRBV7-2
J gene: TRBJ2-3
CDR3 protein: CASSTRLAGTDTQYF
CDR3 DNA: TGTGCCAGCAGCACCCGACTAGCGGGCACAGATACGCAGTATTTT

clone size: few
D gene: NA
V gene: TRBV18
J gene: TRBJ2-3
CDR3 protein: CASSPLIDTQYF
CDR3 DNA: TGTGCCAGCTCACCACTCATAGATACGCAGTATTTT

clone size: many
D gene: NA
V gene: TRBV7-2
J gene: TRBJ2-1
CDR3 protein: CASSPKVNEQFF
CDR3 DNA: TGTGCCAGCAGCCCCAAGGTTAATGAGCAGTTCTTC

clone size: few
D gene: NA
V gene: TRBV6-4
J gene: TRBJ2-5
CDR3 protein: CASAREERETQYF
CDR3 DNA: TGTGCCAGCGCCCGCGAGGAGCGGGAGACCCAGTACTTC

clone size: many
D gene: TRBD1
V gene: TRBV12-3/TRBV12-4
J gene: TRBJ1-6
CDR3 protein: CASSPQGARNSPLHF
CDR3 DNA: TGTGCCAGCAGTCCACAGGGGGCAAGAAATTCACCCCTCCACTTT

clone size: many
D gene: NA
V gene: TRBV19
J gene: TRBJ1-2
CDR3 protein: CASSIEDRGSYGYTF
CDR3 DNA: TGTGCCAGTAGTATAGAAGACAGAGGGAGCTATGGCTACACCTTC

clone size: many
D gene: NA
V gene: TRBV5-5
J gene: TRBJ2-2
CDR3 protein: CASSLMGANTGELFF
CDR3 DNA: TGTGCCAGCAGCTTGATGGGTGCGAACACCGGGGAGCTGTTTTTT

clone size: many
D gene: NA
V gene: TRBV29-1
J gene: TRBJ2-1
CDR3 protein: CSVILASKGQGEQFF
CDR3 DNA: TGCAGCGTTATCCTGGCTAGCAAAGGTCAGGGTGAGCAGTTCTTC

clone size: many
D gene: TRBD2
V gene: TRBV28
J gene: TRBJ2-3
CDR3 protein: CASSIPLAGASGDTQYF
CDR3 DNA: TGTGCCAGCAGTATCCCACTAGCGGGGGCCTCGGGAGATACGCAGTATTTT

clone size: many
D gene: TRBD2
V gene: TRBV12-3/TRBV12-4
J gene: TRBJ2-2
CDR3 protein: CASINRRGARDAGELFF
CDR3 DNA: TGTGCCAGCATCAACCGGCGGGGGGCTAGGGATGCCGGGGAGCTGTTTTTT

clone size: many
D gene: NA
V gene: TRBV7-9
J gene: TRBJ1-1
CDR3 protein: CASSPRVLNTEAFF
CDR3 DNA: TGTGCCAGCAGCCCCCGGGTGCTGAACACTGAAGCTTTCTTT

clone size: few
D gene: NA
V gene: TRBV3-1
J gene: TRBJ1-1
CDR3 protein: CASSLEGAEAFF
CDR3 DNA: TGTGCCAGCAGTCTCGAGGGGGCTGAAGCTTTCTTT

clone size: many
D gene: NA
V gene: TRBV7-8
J gene: TRBJ2-7
CDR3 protein: CASSHSSGSGEQYF
CDR3 DNA: TGTGCCAGCAGCCATTCATCAGGGTCTGGCGAGCAGTACTTC

clone size: many
D gene: NA
V gene: TRBV7-2
J gene: TRBJ2-3
CDR3 protein: CASSLPGALRDTQYF
CDR3 DNA: TGTGCCAGCAGCTTGCCGGGGGCGCTGAGAGATACGCAGTATTTT

clone size: many
D gene: TRBD2
V gene: TRBV2
J gene: TRBJ2-5
CDR3 protein: CASRSAELALGTQYF
CDR3 DNA: TGTGCCAGCAGGAGCGCCGAACTAGCGCTCGGGACCCAGTACTTC

clone size: many
D gene: NA
V gene: TRBV7-6
J gene: TRBJ1-4
CDR3 protein: CASSLGQMDEKLFF
CDR3 DNA: TGTGCCAGCAGCTTAGGACAGATGGATGAAAAACTGTTTTTT

clone size: NA
D gene: NA
V gene: TRBV19
J gene: TRBJ1-2
CDR3 protein: CASSTRGGSVNYGYTF
CDR3 DNA: TGTGCCAGTAGTACCCGAGGGGGTTCTGTCAACTATGGCTACACCTTC

clone size: few
D gene: NA
V gene: TRBV29-1
J gene: TRBJ1-1
CDR3 protein: CSVVAGGTEAFF
CDR3 DNA: TGCAGCGTTGTGGCAGGAGGGACTGAAGCTTTCTTT

clone size: NA
D gene: NA
V gene: TRBV15
J gene: TRBJ2-1
CDR3 protein: CATSRPDSCNEQFF
CDR3 DNA: TGTGCCACCAGCAGACCAGACTCCTGCAATGAGCAGTTCTTC

clone size: few
D gene: NA
V gene: TRBV20-1
J gene: TRBJ2-1
CDR3 protein: CSAGTGTSNNEQFF
CDR3 DNA: TGCAGTGCCGGGACCGGCACGAGTAACAATGAGCAGTTCTTC